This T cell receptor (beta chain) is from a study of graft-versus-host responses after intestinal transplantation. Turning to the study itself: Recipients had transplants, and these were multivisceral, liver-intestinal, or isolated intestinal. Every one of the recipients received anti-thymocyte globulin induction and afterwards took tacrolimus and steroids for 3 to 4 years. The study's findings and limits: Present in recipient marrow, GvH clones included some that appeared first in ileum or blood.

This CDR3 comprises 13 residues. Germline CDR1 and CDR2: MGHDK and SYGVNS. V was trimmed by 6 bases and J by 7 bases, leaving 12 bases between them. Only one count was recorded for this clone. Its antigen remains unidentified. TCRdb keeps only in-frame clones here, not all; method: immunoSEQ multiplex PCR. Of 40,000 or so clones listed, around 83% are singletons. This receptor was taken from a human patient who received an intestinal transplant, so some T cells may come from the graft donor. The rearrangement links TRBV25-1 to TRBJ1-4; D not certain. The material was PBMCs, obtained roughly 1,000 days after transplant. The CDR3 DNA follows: TGTGCCAGCAGCCCAAAGGCGAGTGAAAAACTGTTTTTT. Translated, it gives CASSPKASEKLFF.